The 27 T cell receptor beta chains presented below share a single source sample, sequenced in a study of T-cell reconstitution after alpha-beta-depleted transplantation in children. TCRbeta library construction was performed incorporating unique molecular identifiers. TCRdb itself ran the PCR reads through MiXCR, one entry per CDR3 protein. The data contain a few hundred thousand distinct CDR3 sequences, 9.7% of them singletons. The sample consisted of PBMCs from the stem cell graft donor, taken from the stem cell graft. These receptors came from a human donor who donated a stem cell graft to a child with SCID.

V usage is TRBV9 and J usage is TRBJ2-7; 10 nucleotides align to TRBD1. CDR3 length equals 15 residues. Germline-derived CDR1 and CDR2 are SGDLS and YYNGEE. Trimming took 0 bases from V and 4 from J; bases not matched to a gene: 4. The CDR3 protein is CASSVGGTGVYEQYF. The CDR3 nucleotides read TGTGCCAGCAGCGTAGGAGGGACAGGGGTGTACGAGCAGTACTTC.

The sample holds many counts of this clonotype. The J gene is TRBJ2-2, the V gene TRBV5-1; D not resolved. This CDR3 comprises 12 residues. V gave up 0 bases and J gave up 6 bases, with 3 bases separating them. Germline V gene sequence: CDR1 SGHRS, CDR2 YFSETQ. The CDR3 nucleotides read TGCGCCAGCAGCTTGGTCCCCGGGGAGCTGTTTTTT. Residues: CASSLVPGELFF.

This clonotype was picked up many times. The V call is TRBV5-1, the J call TRBJ2-1, with no clear D. The V end was cut by 3 bases, the J end by 4 bases, with 8 bases between. Germline V gene data show CDR1 as SGHRS and CDR2 as YFSETQ. CDR3 size: 13 residues. CDR3 loop: CASSSRSYNEQFF. The CDR3, as DNA: TGCGCCAGCAGCTCCCGGTCTTACAATGAGCAGTTCTTC.

This clonotype was recorded many times. V gene TRBV7-9 combines with J gene TRBJ1-2; D is perhaps TRBD1 (6 bases). This CDR3 is 14 amino acids long. V lost 2 bases and J lost 4, with 11 bases in between. Per the germline V gene, CDR1 is SEHNR and CDR2 is FQNEAQ (reference sequence). DNA for the CDR3: TGTGCCAGCAGCTTACTGGACAGACGCTATGGCTACACCTTC. Translating gives CASSLLDRRYGYTF. The full variable domain, in which reference TRBV7-9 and TRBJ1-2 provide the parts outside the CDR3, is DTGVSQNPRHKITKRGQNVTFRCDPISEHNRLYWYRQTLGQGPEFLTYFQNEAQLEKSRLLSDRFSAERPKGSFSTLEIQRTEQGDSAMYLCASSLLDRRYGYTFGSGTRLTVV.

The rearrangement joins TRBV18 to TRBJ2-3, with D perhaps matching TRBD1 or TRBD2 (5 bases each). This CDR3 contains 13 residues. Germline V CDR1 and CDR2: KGHSH, LQKENI. V lost 4 bases and J lost 7, with 12 bases in between. For the CDR3, the DNA is TGTGCCAGCTCACTTTTCGGGGCAAATACGCAGTATTTT. This translates into CASSLFGANTQYF.

Many counts were recorded for this clonotype. The chain couples TRBV6-2 or TRBV6-3 to TRBJ1-5, with D perhaps TRBD1 (6 bases). CDR3 size: 14 residues. V was shortened by 8 bases and J by 4 bases, with 15 bases between the two germline ends. Germline lookup yields CDR1 MNHEY and CDR2 SVGEGT. CDR3 sequence: CASRDIRGNQPQHF. The CDR3 DNA reads TGTGCCAGCCGGGACATCAGGGGTAATCAGCCCCAGCATTTT.

A word on this clonotype: Since a much larger clone is just one base distant, this may be a read error. This chain connects TRBV2 to TRBJ2-1; 9 bases agree with TRBD2. With 8 bases clipped from V and 5 bases from J, the junction kept 19 bases outside the gene matches. This CDR3 is 18 amino acids long. CDR1 and CDR2 from the germline V gene are SNHLY and FYNNEI. The CDR3 region is CASCLKGSGGPTDNEQFF. The CDR3 coding sequence is TGTGCCAGCTGTTTAAAGGGTAGCGGGGGACCGACAGACAATGAGCAGTTCTTC.

In this sample, this clonotype turned up many times. This rearrangement joins TRBV5-1 to TRBJ2-1; 13 bases are shared with TRBD2. The CDR3 consists of 19 residues. The trim removed 4 bases at V and 6 bases at J, leaving 16 bases unmatched. CDR1 and CDR2 (germline): SGHRS, YFSETQ. CDR3 bases: TGCGCCAGCAGCATAATGGGCTGGACTAGCGGGGGTTGGGGCAATGAGCAGTTCTTC. Encoded protein: CASSIMGWTSGGWGNEQFF.

The chain links TRBV13 to TRBJ1-1; 8 bases line up with TRBD1. The CDR3 runs 17 residues. V lost 1 base, J lost 0 bases, and 7 bases stayed unmatched. Germline CDR1 and CDR2: PRHDT and FYEKMQ (reference sequence). CDR3 residues: CASSLAWTGNMNTEAFF. CDR3 nucleotides: TGTGCCAGCAGCTTAGCGTGGACAGGGAACATGAACACTGAAGCTTTCTTT.

This clonotype was recorded at least ten times. J is TRBJ2-2 and V is TRBV29-1, with D perhaps matching TRBD2 (5 bases). Trimming shortened V by 3 bases and J by 0 bases, and 8 bases separated the two germline ends. CDR3 length: 14 amino acids. Germline V gene data show CDR1 as SQVTM and CDR2 as ANQGSEA. As DNA, the CDR3 is TGCAGCGTTGAGCGGGTCGCGAACACCGGGGAGCTGTTTTTT. This gives the protein CSVERVANTGELFF.

This clonotype was detected only once. The gene calls are TRBV13 and TRBJ2-1, with TRBD2 as a possible D gene (5 bases). The V and J ends lost 4 bases and 0 bases respectively, with 10 bases between them. CDR3 length equals 15 residues. Per germline, CDR1 PRHDT and CDR2 FYEKMQ (reference sequence). CDR3 loop: CASSSGGRSYNEQFF. The CDR3 coding sequence is TGTGCCAGCAGCTCAGGCGGGCGCTCCTACAATGAGCAGTTCTTC.

On this clonotype: This may be a read error, as it is one base from a much larger clone. The chain uses TRBV12-3 or TRBV12-4 and TRBJ2-5; 8 bases match TRBD2. There are 11 residues in the CDR3. In nucleotides, the CDR3 is TGTGCCATCAGTACGCCGGGACTAGTAGACTTC. It codes for CAISTPGLVDF.

This clonotype was counted ten times or more. This CDR3 reads CASSLESGTSYEQYF. DNA for the CDR3: TGTGCCAGCAGCTTAGAATCCGGGACGTCCTACGAGCAGTACTTC. The rearrangement uses TRBV7-2 and TRBJ2-7; D tentatively fits TRBD1 or TRBD2 (5 bases each). Trimming took 1 base from V and 1 from J, leaving 11 bases between them. Germline values: CDR1 SGHTA, CDR2 FQGNSA. The CDR3 runs 15 residues.

The chain has TRBV11-2 and TRBJ2-7; D unclear. V lost 1 base and J 0 bases, leaving 13 bases between the germline ends. CDR3 size: 16 residues. CDR1 is SGHAT, CDR2 FQNNGV, per germline. This CDR3 reads CASSLGSLLSSYEQYF. The CDR3 DNA reads as TGTGCCAGCAGCTTAGGGAGCCTCTTAAGCTCCTACGAGCAGTACTTC.

This clonotype was counted ten times or more. The chain combines TRBV20-1 with TRBJ2-5, with a weak D call TRBD2 (5 bases). This CDR3 comprises 13 residues. The germline V gene encodes CDR1 DFQATT and CDR2 SNEGSKA (reference sequence). The V end was cut by 0 bases, the J end by 4 bases, with 9 bases between. The CDR3 region has the DNA TGCAGTGCTAGAGATCGCGGGCGAGAGACCCAGTACTTC. It encodes CSARDRGRETQYF.

This clonotype has at least ten counts. V gene TRBV9 combines with J gene TRBJ2-3, with D possibly TRBD2 on 6 matching bases. The germline V and J ends were trimmed by 1 base and 6 bases, with 15 bases remaining between them. This CDR3 has 15 residues. CDR1 is SGDLS, CDR2 YYNGEE, per germline. The CDR3 here is CASSVQGSGGDTQYF. The CDR3 DNA reads TGTGCCAGCAGCGTACAGGGTAGTGGGGGGGATACGCAGTATTTT.

This clonotype has only a few counts. The CDR3 sequence: CASSTGEGSETQYF. CDR3 in DNA: TGTGCCAGCAGCACCGGAGAGGGTTCTGAGACCCAGTACTTC. The chain combines TRBV5-4 with TRBJ2-5, with D possibly matching TRBD2 (5 bases). This CDR3 spans 14 amino acids. Looked up from germline, CDR1 is SGHNT and CDR2 is YYREEE (reference sequence). Trimming took 4 bases from V and 5 from J, leaving 15 bases between them.

The sample holds many counts of this clonotype. This chain links TRBV3-1 with TRBJ2-5; D may be TRBD1 (5 bases). The CDR3 is 13 amino acids. Germline CDR1 reads LGHDT; CDR2 reads YNNKEL (reference sequence). The V end lost 4 bases, the J end lost 2 bases, and 8 bases lay between the germline ends. The CDR3 protein is CASSRNRQETQYF. The CDR3 nucleotides are TGTGCCAGCAGCCGGAACAGGCAAGAGACCCAGTACTTC.

In this sample, this clonotype turned up many times. V is TRBV7-3 and J is TRBJ2-5; D possibly corresponds to TRBD1 (7 bases). Germline loops: CDR1 SGHTA, CDR2 FQGTGA. The V end lost 5 bases, the J end lost 2 bases, and 15 bases lay between the germline ends. CDR3 length equals 15 residues. The CDR3 DNA reads as TGTGCCAGCAGCCCCCGACAGGGAGGTCAAGAGACCCAGTACTTC. Translating gives CASSPRQGGQETQYF.

J is TRBJ1-2 and V is TRBV20-1, with D hard to call. The CDR3 is 13 residues long. The V gene lost 1 base and the J gene lost 0 bases, with 6 bases spanning the gap. In germline, CDR1 is DFQATT, CDR2 SNEGSKA (reference sequence). The CDR3: CSARGTTNYGYTF. Here the CDR3 DNA reads TGCAGTGCTAGAGGCACCACTAACTATGGCTACACCTTC.

This clonotype has ten or more counts. V gene TRBV20-1 combines with J gene TRBJ1-1; D gene unclear. V dropped 6 bases and J dropped 1 base, with 15 bases sitting between them. The germline CDR1 and CDR2 sequences are DFQATT and SNEGSKA (reference sequence). The CDR3 spans 14 residues. The chain's CDR3 is CSAQLGLTNTEAFF. The DNA for the CDR3 is TGCAGTGCCCAGCTCGGCCTGACGAACACTGAAGCTTTCTTT.

Comments on this clonotype: A much bigger clone sits one base away, suggesting this may be a read error. Since no conserved phenylalanine or tryptophan closes the CDR3, a read error is the likely cause. The V gene is TRBV7-9, the J gene TRBJ1-2, with TRBD1 as a possible D gene (6 bases). The ends were cut back, 3 bases at V and 5 bases at J, with 22 bases in the middle. From germline, CDR1 is SEHNR and CDR2 FQNEAQ (reference sequence). The CDR3 sequence is 17 residues long. In nucleotides, the CDR3 is TGTGCCAGCAGCTTGGGCGTACAGGGCCCGAAGGAATATGGCTACACCTTG. The encoded protein is CASSLGVQGPKEYGYTL.

This clonotype appeared many times. The chain has TRBV5-1 and TRBJ2-5, with 7 positions matching TRBD1. Germline V gives CDR1 SGHRS, CDR2 YFSETQ. J gave up 4 bases and V 0 bases, and 3 bases lay outside the gene matches. The CDR3 is made up of 14 amino acids. The CDR3 here is CASSLENRGETQYF. CDR3 coding DNA: TGCGCCAGCAGCTTGGAAAACAGGGGAGAGACCCAGTACTTC.

The sample holds many counts of this clonotype. The chain recombines TRBV7-2 with TRBJ1-4; D gene uncertain. CDR1 and CDR2 (germline): SGHTA, FQGNSA. Between the trimmed V and J ends, which lost 3 bases and 0 bases, there was a span of 11 bases. The CDR3 loop spans 16 amino acids. CDR3 coding DNA: TGTGCCAGCAGCTTGTACGGAGGTGCAACTAATGAAAAACTGTTTTTT. It is translated as CASSLYGGATNEKLFF.

This clonotype was counted many times. V and J are TRBV25-1 and TRBJ2-5; unclear D gene. The CDR3 contains 14 residues. V was trimmed by 5 bases and J by 1 base, leaving 11 bases between them. Germline V gene lookup returns CDR1 MGHDK and CDR2 SYGVNS. The CDR3 region has the DNA TGTGCCAGCAGTAAACGGACGGCCCAAGAGACCCAGTACTTC. Amino acids: CASSKRTAQETQYF. Supplemented by reference TRBV25-1 and TRBJ2-5, the full variable domain reads EADIYQTPRYLVIGTGKKITLECSQTMGHDKMYWYQQDPGMELHLIHYSYGVNSTEKGDLSSESTVSRIRTEHFPLTLESARPSHTSQYLCASSKRTAQETQYFGPGTRLLVL.

The V gene is TRBV7-8, the J gene TRBJ1-1; TRBD1 is a possible D gene (5 bases). V lost 0 bases to trimming and J lost 0 bases, with 11 bases between them. This CDR3 contains 16 residues. Germline V gives CDR1 SGHVS, CDR2 FQNEAQ. CDR3 residues: CASSLAGGVMNTEAFF. The CDR3 nucleotides read TGTGCCAGCAGCTTAGCGGGGGGAGTGATGAACACTGAAGCTTTCTTT.

This clonotype was detected many times. The chain couples TRBV20-1 to TRBJ2-3; no definite D call. The CDR3 is 13 residues long. CDR1 DFQATT and CDR2 SNEGSKA come from the germline V gene (reference sequence). Trimming cost V 6 bases and J 2 bases, with 12 bases left between them. The CDR3 sequence: CSASIVATDTQYF. The CDR3 DNA follows: TGCAGTGCGAGCATAGTAGCCACAGATACGCAGTATTTT.